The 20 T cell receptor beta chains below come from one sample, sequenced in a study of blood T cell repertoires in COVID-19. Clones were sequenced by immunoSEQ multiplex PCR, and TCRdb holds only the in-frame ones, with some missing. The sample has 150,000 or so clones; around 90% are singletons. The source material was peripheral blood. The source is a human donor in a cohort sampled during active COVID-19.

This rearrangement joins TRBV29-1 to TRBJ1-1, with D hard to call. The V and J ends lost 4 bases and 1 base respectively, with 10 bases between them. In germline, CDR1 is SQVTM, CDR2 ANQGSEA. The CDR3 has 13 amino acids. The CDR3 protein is CSVGPGSNTEAFF. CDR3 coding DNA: TGCAGCGTTGGGCCGGGTTCGAACACTGAAGCTTTCTTT.

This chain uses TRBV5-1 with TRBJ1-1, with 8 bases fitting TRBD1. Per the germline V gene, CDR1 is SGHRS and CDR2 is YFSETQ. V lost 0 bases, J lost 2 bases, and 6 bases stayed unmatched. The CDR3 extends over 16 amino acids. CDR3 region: CASSLGQGAGNTEAFF. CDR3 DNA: TGCGCCAGCAGCTTGGGGCAGGGGGCTGGTAACACTGAAGCTTTCTTT.

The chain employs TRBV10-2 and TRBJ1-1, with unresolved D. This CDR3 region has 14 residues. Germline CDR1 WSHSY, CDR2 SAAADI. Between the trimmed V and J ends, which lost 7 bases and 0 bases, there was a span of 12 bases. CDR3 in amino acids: CASTREGLNTEAFF. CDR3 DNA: TGCGCCAGCACCCGGGAGGGATTGAACACTGAAGCTTTCTTT.

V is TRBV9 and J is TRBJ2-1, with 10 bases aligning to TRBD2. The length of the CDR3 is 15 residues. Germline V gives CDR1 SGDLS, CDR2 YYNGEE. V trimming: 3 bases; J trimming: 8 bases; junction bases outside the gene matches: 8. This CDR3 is CASSGKRGGRDEQFF. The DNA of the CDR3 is TGTGCCAGCAGCGGAAAGCGGGGGGGCCGGGATGAGCAGTTCTTC. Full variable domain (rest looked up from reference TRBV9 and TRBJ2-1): DSGVTQTPKHLITATGQRVTLRCSPRSGDLSVYWYQQSLDQGLQFLIQYYNGEERAKGNILERFSAQQFPDLHSELNLSSLELGDSALYFCASSGKRGGRDEQFFGPGTRLTVL.

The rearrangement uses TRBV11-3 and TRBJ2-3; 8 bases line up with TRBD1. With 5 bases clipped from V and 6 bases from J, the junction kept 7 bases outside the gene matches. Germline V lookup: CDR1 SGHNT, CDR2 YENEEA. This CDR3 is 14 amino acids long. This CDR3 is CASSNPTGVDTQYF. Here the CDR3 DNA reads TGTGCCAGCAGCAACCCGACAGGGGTGGATACGCAGTATTTT.

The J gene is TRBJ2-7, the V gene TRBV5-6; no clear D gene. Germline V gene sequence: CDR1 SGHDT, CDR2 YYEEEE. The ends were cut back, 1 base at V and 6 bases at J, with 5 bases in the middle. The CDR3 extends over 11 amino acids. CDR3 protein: CASSLYGEQYF. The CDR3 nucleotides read TGTGCCAGCAGCTTGTACGGCGAGCAGTACTTC.

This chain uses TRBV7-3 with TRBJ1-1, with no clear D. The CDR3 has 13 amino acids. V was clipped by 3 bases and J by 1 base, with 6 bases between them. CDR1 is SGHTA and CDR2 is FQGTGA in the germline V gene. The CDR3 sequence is CASSLGENTEAFF. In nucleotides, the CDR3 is TGTGCCAGCAGCTTGGGAGAGAACACTGAAGCTTTCTTT.

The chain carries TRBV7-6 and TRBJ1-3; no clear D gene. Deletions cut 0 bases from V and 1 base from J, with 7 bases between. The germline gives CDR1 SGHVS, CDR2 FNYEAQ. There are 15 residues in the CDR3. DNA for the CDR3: TGTGCCAGCAGCTTAGCGCCCGGGTCTGGAAACACCATATATTTT. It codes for CASSLAPGSGNTIYF.

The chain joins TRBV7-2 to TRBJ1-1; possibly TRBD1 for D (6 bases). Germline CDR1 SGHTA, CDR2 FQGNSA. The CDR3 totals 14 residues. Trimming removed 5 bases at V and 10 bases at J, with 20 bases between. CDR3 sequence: CASSVRGLGMSAFF. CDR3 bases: TGTGCCAGCAGCGTCAGGGGCCTGGGGATGTCAGCTTTCTTT.

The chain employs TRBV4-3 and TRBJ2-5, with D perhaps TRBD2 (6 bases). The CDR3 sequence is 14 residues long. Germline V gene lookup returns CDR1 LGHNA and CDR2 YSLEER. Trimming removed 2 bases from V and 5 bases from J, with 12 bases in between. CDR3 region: CASSQWRVGETQYF. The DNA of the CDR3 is TGCGCCAGCAGCCAATGGAGGGTTGGGGAGACCCAGTACTTC.

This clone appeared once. The CDR3 region has the DNA TGCAGTGCTAGTGGCCCCCGGGGAGCTGGAAACACCATATATTTT. Its translation is CSASGPRGAGNTIYF. The rearrangement joins TRBV20-1 to TRBJ1-3, with D hard to call. Germline V gives CDR1 DFQATT, CDR2 SNEGSKA (reference sequence). The V end lost 3 bases, the J end lost 2 bases, and 14 bases lay between the germline ends. CDR3 length: 15 amino acids.

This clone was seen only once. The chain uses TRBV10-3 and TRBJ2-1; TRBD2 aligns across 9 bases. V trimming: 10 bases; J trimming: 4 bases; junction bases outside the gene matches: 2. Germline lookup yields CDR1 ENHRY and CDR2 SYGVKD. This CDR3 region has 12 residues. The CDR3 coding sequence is TGTGCCAGCGGGGGGGCGTACAATGAGCAGTTCTTC. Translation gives CASGGAYNEQFF.

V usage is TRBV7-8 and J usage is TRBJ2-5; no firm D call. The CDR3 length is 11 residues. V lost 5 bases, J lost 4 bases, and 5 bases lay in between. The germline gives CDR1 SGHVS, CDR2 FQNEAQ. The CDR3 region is CASSPLETQYF. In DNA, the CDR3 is TGTGCCAGCAGCCCCCTAGAGACCCAGTACTTC.

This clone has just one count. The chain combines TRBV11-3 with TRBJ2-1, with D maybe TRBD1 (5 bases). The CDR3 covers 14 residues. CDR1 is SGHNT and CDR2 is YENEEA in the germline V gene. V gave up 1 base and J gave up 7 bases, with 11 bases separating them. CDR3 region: CASSLARVGNEQFF. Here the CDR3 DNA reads TGTGCCAGCAGCTTAGCCAGGGTAGGAAATGAGCAGTTCTTC.

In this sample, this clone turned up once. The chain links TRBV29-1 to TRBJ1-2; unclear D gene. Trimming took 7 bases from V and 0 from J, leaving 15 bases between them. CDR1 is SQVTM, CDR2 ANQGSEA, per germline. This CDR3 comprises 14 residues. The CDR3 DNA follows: TGCAGCGCCGTTCCCCCCCAGACTAACTATGGCTACACCTTC. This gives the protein CSAVPPQTNYGYTF.

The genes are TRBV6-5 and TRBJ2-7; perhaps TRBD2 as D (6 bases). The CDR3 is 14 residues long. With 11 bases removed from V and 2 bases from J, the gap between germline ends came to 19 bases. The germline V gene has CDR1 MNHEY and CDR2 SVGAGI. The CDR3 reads CAGSRDFTAYEQYF. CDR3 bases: TGTGCCGGAAGCCGGGACTTTACTGCCTACGAGCAGTACTTC.

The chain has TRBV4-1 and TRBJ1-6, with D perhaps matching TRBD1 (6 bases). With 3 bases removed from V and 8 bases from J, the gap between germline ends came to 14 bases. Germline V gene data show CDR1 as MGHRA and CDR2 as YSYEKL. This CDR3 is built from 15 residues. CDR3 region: CASSQPTGTHSPLHF. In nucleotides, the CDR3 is TGCGCCAGCAGCCAGCCAACAGGGACCCATTCACCCCTCCACTTT.

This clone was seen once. CDR3 in amino acids: CASGTRVAYEQYF. Written as DNA, the CDR3 is TGTGCCAGCGGCACTAGGGTGGCCTACGAGCAGTACTTC. J is TRBJ2-7 and V is TRBV28; D is possibly TRBD2 (5 bases). The CDR3 loop spans 13 amino acids. V gave up 8 bases and J gave up 2 bases, with 13 bases separating them. Germline-derived CDR1 and CDR2 are MDHEN and SYDVKM.

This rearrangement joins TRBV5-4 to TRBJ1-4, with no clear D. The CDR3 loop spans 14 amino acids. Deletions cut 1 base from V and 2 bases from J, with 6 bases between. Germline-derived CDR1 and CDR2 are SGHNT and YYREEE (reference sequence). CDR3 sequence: CASSLSTTNEKLFF. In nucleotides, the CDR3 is TGTGCCAGCAGCTTGTCTACCACTAATGAAAAACTGTTTTTT.

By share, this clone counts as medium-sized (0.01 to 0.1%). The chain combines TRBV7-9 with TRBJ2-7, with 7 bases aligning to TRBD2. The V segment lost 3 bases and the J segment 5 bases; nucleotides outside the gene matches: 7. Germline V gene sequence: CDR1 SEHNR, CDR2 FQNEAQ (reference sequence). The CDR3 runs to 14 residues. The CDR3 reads CASSFLAAGDEQYF. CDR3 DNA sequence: TGTGCCAGCAGCTTCTTAGCGGCGGGGGACGAGCAGTACTTC.